This section outlines one T cell receptor beta chain sequence together with its context. The antigen remains undetermined. The sample originates from a study of beta chain features in type 1 diabetes. Broader study findings: Small HLA sub-analyses could not settle whether HLA shapes TCRB rearrangement. Whatever favoring of shorter templates PCR might show would apply equally to patients and controls.

Of the isolated RNA, all was reverse transcribed, and so the sequenced material was expressed TCRB transcripts. Produced via immunoSEQ multiplex PCR; TCRdb's table is partial and in-frame only. The table shows around 170,000 clones, with 7% to 10% occurring only once. Germline loops: CDR1 SGHDT, CDR2 YYEEEE. The ends were cut back, 3 bases at V and 6 bases at J, with 16 bases in the middle. The CDR3 extends over 15 amino acids. This TCR derives from a woman in her late teens or twenties in good health. Input material: central memory CD4+ T cells from blood. The chain has TRBV5-6 and TRBJ2-1; D remains unclear. The CDR3 DNA sequence: TGTGCCAGCAGCTATTCCCTCGAGACATCCAATGAGCAGTTCTTC. It specifies CASSYSLETSNEQFF.